What follows describes a single TCR beta chain. Its antigen is still unknown. Germline V lookup: CDR1 SEHNR, CDR2 FQNEAQ (reference sequence). CDR3 length equals 16 residues. With 5 bases clipped from V and 2 bases from J, the junction kept 5 bases outside the gene matches. TCRdb used MiXCR to reprocess the reads, holding one entry per CDR3 protein. The table has some 590,000 distinct CDR3 sequences, over 35% seen once; the top ten hold more than 40%. The data are from a study of T cell repertoires in cytomegalovirus infection. Turning to the study itself: CMV epitopes in the study were HLA-C-restricted (recently identified) and HLA-B-restricted (well studied). In public TCR beta signatures, there were indications of both CMV infection and matching HLA type.

Study findings and constraints: Cumulated frequencies of public TCR beta families served to identify carriers of CMV plus the relevant HLA.

The gene calls are TRBV7-9 and TRBJ2-7, with 14 bases matching TRBD2. The sample was cultured PBMCs, taken from culture after CMV antigen stimulation. The TCR was taken from a human donor in good health (CMV status not recorded). Some clones in this sample may be carry-over from other donors' samples. The CDR3 nucleotides are TGTGCCAGCAGCCCACCGGGACTAGCGGGAGCCTACGAGCAGTACTTC. Amino acid sequence: CASSPPGLAGAYEQYF.